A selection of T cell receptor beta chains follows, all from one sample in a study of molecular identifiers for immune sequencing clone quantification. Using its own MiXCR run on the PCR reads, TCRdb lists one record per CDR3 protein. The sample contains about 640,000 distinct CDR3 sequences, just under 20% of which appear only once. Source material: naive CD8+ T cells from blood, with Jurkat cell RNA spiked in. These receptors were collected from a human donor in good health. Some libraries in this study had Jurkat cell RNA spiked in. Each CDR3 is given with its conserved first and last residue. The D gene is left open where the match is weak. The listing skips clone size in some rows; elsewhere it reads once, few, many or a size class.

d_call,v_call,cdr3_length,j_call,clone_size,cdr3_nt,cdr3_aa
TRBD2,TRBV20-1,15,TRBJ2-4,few,TGCAGTGCTATTACTAGCGGCAATACTCAAGACATTCAGTACTTC,CSAITSGNTQDIQYF
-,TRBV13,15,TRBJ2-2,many,TGTGCCAGCAGCTTAAAGGGAATAAACACCGGGGAGCTGTTTTTT,CASSLKGINTGELFF
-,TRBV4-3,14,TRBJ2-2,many,TGCGCCAGCAGCCAAGATTGGGACACCGGGGAGCTGTTTTTT,CASSQDWDTGELFF
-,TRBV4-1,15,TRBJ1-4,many,TGCGCCAGCAGCCAAGTCCTGGCAACTAATGAAAAACTGTTTTTT,CASSQVLATNEKLFF
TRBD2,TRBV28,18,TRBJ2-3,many,TGTGCCAGCAACGGCCGGGGACTAGCGGGAGGGCCATGGTATACGCAGTATTTT,CASNGRGLAGGPWYTQYF
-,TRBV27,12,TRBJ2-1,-,TGTGCCAGCAGTAAAACTAGTAATGAGCAGTCCTTC,CASSKTSNEQSF
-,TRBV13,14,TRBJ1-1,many,TGTGCCAGCAGCTTAGGTCGGTGGCGGACTGAAGCTTTCTTT,CASSLGRWRTEAFF
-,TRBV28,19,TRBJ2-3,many,TGTGCCAGCAGTTTGTGGGTGAGGGGGCGGGATGCGAGCACAGATACGCAGTATTTT,CASSLWVRGRDASTDTQYF
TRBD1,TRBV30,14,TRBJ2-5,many,TGTGCCTGGAGTAAGGGACAGGGGACAGAGACCCAGTACTTC,CAWSKGQGTETQYF
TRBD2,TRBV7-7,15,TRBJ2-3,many,TGTGCTAGCAGCTTATTACCGGGAGGGGGAGATACGCAGTATTTT,CASSLLPGGGDTQYF
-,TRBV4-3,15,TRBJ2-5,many,TGCGCCAGCAGCCAAGAGGGGAATTCAGGCGAGACCCAGTACTTC,CASSQEGNSGETQYF
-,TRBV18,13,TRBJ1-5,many,TGTGCCAGCTCACCAGGATGGGGGGAGCCCCAGCATTTT,CASSPGWGEPQHF
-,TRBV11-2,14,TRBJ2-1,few,TGTGCCGGCAGTCCGGGGGTTAACTACAATGAGCAGTTCTTC,CAGSPGVNYNEQFF
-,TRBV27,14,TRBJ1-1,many,TGTGCCAGCAGCCCGTGGGTGACGGGCGCTGAAGCTTTCTTT,CASSPWVTGAEAFF
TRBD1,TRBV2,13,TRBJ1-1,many,TGTGCCAGCAGGGCCTCAGGGGGCACTGAAGCTTTCTTT,CASRASGGTEAFF
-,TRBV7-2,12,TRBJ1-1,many,TGTGCCAGCAGATTCGAGGGGACTGAAGCTTTCTTT,CASRFEGTEAFF
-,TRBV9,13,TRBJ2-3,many,TGTGCCAGCAGCCCACCCCGCCCAGATACGCAGTATTTT,CASSPPRPDTQYF
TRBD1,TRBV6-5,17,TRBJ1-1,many,TGTGCCAGCAGTTACCAACCCTCGCAGGGGGTAGGGAATGAAGCTTTCTTT,CASSYQPSQGVGNEAFF
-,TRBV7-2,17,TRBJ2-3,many,TGTGCCAGCAGCTTAGTGGTCTACCCCCTGGGCACAGATACGCAGTATTTT,CASSLVVYPLGTDTQYF
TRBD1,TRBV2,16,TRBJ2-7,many,TGTGCCAGCAGTGAAGCACGAGGGGGCAACACCTACGAGCAGTACTTC,CASSEARGGNTYEQYF
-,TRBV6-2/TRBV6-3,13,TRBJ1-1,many,TGTGCCAGCACCCCTGGGGGATATACTGAAGCTTTCTTT,CASTPGGYTEAFF
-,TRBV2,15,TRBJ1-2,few,TGTGCCAGCAGTGCCTTTATGTCAGGGGACTATGGCTACACCTTC,CASSAFMSGDYGYTF
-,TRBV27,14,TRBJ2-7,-,TGTGCCGGCAGTTCCCCAGGCAAATCCTACGAGCAGTACTTC,CAGSSPGKSYEQYF
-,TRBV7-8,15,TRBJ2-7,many,TGTGCCAGCAGCTTAGAGGGCAGGGAAGGATACGAGCAGTACTTC,CASSLEGREGYEQYF
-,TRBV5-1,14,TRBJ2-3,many,TGCGCCAGCAGATCCGGGTCCTACTCAGATACGCAGTATTTT,CASRSGSYSDTQYF
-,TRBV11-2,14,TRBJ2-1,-,TGTGCCAGCAGCTTAGGCGGACCCTACGATGAGCAGTTCTTC,CASSLGGPYDEQFF
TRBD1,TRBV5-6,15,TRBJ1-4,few,TGTGCCAGCAGCTTAGCAGGACAGGGGTATGAAAAACTGTTTTTT,CASSLAGQGYEKLFF
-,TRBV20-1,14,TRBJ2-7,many,TGCAGTGCTACCGAGGGCCTAAGCTCCTACGAGCAGTACTTC,CSATEGLSSYEQYF
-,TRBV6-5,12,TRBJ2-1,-,TGTGCCAGCAGTGCCCCGGGACATGATTTGTTCTTC,CASSAPGHDLFF
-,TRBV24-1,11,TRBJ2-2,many,TGTGCCACCAGGGACTCCGGGGAGCTGTTTTTT,CATRDSGELFF
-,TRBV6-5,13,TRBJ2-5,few,TGTGCCAGCAGTTACCTGGGAGATGAGACCCAGTACTTC,CASSYLGDETQYF
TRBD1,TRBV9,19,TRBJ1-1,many,TGTGCCAGCAGCGTAGCTCGAGTCCGGACAGGTAGGATTGGCACTGAAGCTTTCTTT,CASSVARVRTGRIGTEAFF
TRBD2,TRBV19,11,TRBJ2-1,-,TGTGCCAGTAGGTCGGGGGGGGAGCAGTTCTTC,CASRSGGEQFF
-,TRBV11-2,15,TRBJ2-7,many,TGTGCCAGCAGCTTAGTTTTCGCTGAAACCTACGAGCAGTACTTC,CASSLVFAETYEQYF
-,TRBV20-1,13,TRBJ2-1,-,TGCAGTGCTAGCGGGAGTATCTACAATGAGCAGTTCTTC,CSASGSIYNEQFF
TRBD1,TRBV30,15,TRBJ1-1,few,TGTGCCTGGAGCCAACCCAGGGGGGGGGACACTGAAGCTTTCTTT,CAWSQPRGGDTEAFF
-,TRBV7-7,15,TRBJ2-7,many,TGTGCCAGCAGCTTAGACGACAGCGGTACCTACGAGCAGTACTTC,CASSLDDSGTYEQYF
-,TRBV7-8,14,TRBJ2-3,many,TGTGCCAGCAGCTTCGGGGGGCCTTTAGATACGCAGTATTTT,CASSFGGPLDTQYF
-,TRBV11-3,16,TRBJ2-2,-,TGTGCCAGCAGCTTAGCTCTGACTATGAACACCGGGGAGCTGTTTTTT,CASSLALTMNTGELFF
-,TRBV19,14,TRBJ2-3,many,TGTGCCAGTAGTAAGGCCAGGGGAACAGATACGCAGTATTTT,CASSKARGTDTQYF
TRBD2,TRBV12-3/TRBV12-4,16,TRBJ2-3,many,TGTGCCAGCACCCGGATGTGGGGGGGGACGGTTGATACGCAGTATTTT,CASTRMWGGTVDTQYF
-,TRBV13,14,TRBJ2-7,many,TGTGCCAGCAGCCACCGAGTGACACCATACGAGCAGTACTTC,CASSHRVTPYEQYF
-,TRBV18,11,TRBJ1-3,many,TGTGCCAGCACATCAGGAAACACCATATATTTT,CASTSGNTIYF
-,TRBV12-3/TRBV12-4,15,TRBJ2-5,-,TGTGCCAGCAGTTTAGCGCACGGGGCCGGGGAGACCCAGTACTTC,CASSLAHGAGETQYF
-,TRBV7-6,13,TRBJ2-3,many,TGTGCCAGCAGCTCAGAGGGGTTACATACGCAGTATTTT,CASSSEGLHTQYF
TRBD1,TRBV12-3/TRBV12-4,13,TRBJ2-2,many,TGTGCCAGCAGTGACAGGGGGCTGGGGGAGCTGTTTTTT,CASSDRGLGELFF
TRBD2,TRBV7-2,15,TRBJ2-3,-,TGTGCCAGCAGCTTAGGCGGGGGGGCGCCAGATACGCAGTATTTT,CASSLGGGAPDTQYF
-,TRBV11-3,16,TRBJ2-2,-,TGTGCCAGCAGCTTAGTCGCAGCTTCGAACACCGGGGAGCTGTTTTTT,CASSLVAASNTGELFF
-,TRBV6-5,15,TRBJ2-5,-,TGTGCCAGCAGTTACTCGGGGAATGGGGGGGAGACCCAGTACTTC,CASSYSGNGGETQYF
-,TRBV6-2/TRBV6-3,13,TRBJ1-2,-,TGTGCCAGCAAGGGGCCAGGTCCTTCCGGCTACACCTTC,CASKGPGPSGYTF
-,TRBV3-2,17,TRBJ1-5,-,TGTGCCAGCAGCCAAGGCTCCGGACAGGGGGCAGGACAGCCCCAGCATTTT,CASSQGSGQGAGQPQHF
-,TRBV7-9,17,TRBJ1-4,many,TGTGCCAGCAGCTTAGAATGGTCTGAACGGAAAGGAGAAAAACTGTTTTTT,CASSLEWSERKGEKLFF
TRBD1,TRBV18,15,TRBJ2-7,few,TGTGCCAGCTCACCCTGGACAGGGGGGATCTACGAGCAGTACTTC,CASSPWTGGIYEQYF
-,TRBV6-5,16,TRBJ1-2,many,TGTGCCAGCACTAGTTACCCCGAAGGCGGGTACTATGGCTACACCTTC,CASTSYPEGGYYGYTF
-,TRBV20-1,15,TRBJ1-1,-,TGCAGTGCTACCCCCAGAGGGGGGAGCCGCTATGAAGCTTTCTTT,CSATPRGGSRYEAFF
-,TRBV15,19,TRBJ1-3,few,TGTGCCACCAGCAGTCCGAGCAGCCCGGGCCGGATAGGTCGAAACACCATATATTTT,CATSSPSSPGRIGRNTIYF
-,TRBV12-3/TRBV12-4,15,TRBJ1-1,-,TGTGCCAGCGGAGTTATCGCAGGGCGGAGGACTGAAGCTTTCTTT,CASGVIAGRRTEAFF
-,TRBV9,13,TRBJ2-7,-,TGTGCCAGCAGCGATGCACTAGCCGGGGAGCAGTACTTC,CASSDALAGEQYF
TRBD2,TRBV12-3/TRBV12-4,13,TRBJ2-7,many,TGTGCCAGCAGTCCTGCGGGAGGAAATGAGCAGTACTTC,CASSPAGGNEQYF